Listed below are T cell receptor beta chains from one sample, sequenced in a study of T-cell reconstitution after alpha-beta-depleted transplantation in children. TCRdb reprocessed the PCR reads via MiXCR and lists one record per CDR3 protein. The sample holds about 610,000 distinct CDR3 sequences, 10% seen once. Sequencing used PBMCs from the stem cell graft donor, obtained from the stem cell graft. The receptor source for this set is a human donor who donated a stem cell graft to a child with acute myeloid leukemia. CDR3s include the opening cysteine and the closing phenylalanine or tryptophan. D genes are given only for firm matches. Clone sizes are given selectively: once, few, many, or a class where the clone is expanded.

clone_size: many; v_call: TRBV28; d_call: NA; j_call: TRBJ2-5; cdr3_nt: TGTGCCAGCAGTTTCCTAAGACAGAAAGAGACCCAGTACTTC; cdr3_aa: CASSFLRQKETQYF
clone_size: NA; v_call: TRBV20-1; d_call: TRBD2; j_call: TRBJ2-3; cdr3_nt: TGCAGTGCTCTGGGTAGACTAGCGGGAACAGATACGCAGTATTTT; cdr3_aa: CSALGRLAGTDTQYF
clone_size: few; v_call: TRBV7-9; d_call: TRBD1; j_call: TRBJ2-7; cdr3_nt: TGTGCCAGCAGCCCCTATGCCGGGACAGGGTCTTACGAGCAGTACTTC; cdr3_aa: CASSPYAGTGSYEQYF
clone_size: many; v_call: TRBV7-9; d_call: TRBD2; j_call: TRBJ2-7; cdr3_nt: TGTGCCAGCAGCCCTAGGCTAGCGGAGGGCTACGAGCAGTACTTC; cdr3_aa: CASSPRLAEGYEQYF
clone_size: few; v_call: TRBV29-1; d_call: TRBD2; j_call: TRBJ2-1; cdr3_nt: TGCAGCGTGGGAGCTAGCGGGTCTAATGAGCAGTTCTTC; cdr3_aa: CSVGASGSNEQFF
clone_size: few; v_call: TRBV6-2/TRBV6-3; d_call: NA; j_call: TRBJ2-3; cdr3_nt: TGTGCCAGCAGTTACCCACCGAGGGACTTTGCCACAGATACGCAGTATTTT; cdr3_aa: CASSYPPRDFATDTQYF
clone_size: many; v_call: TRBV29-1; d_call: NA; j_call: TRBJ2-7; cdr3_nt: TGCAGCGTTGAAGATTTGGGCGAGCAGTACTTC; cdr3_aa: CSVEDLGEQYF
clone_size: NA; v_call: TRBV10-3; d_call: NA; j_call: TRBJ1-4; cdr3_nt: TGTGCCATCAGTAGGGACGCAACTAATGAAAAACTGTTTTTT; cdr3_aa: CAISRDATNEKLFF
clone_size: few; v_call: TRBV16; d_call: NA; j_call: TRBJ2-2; cdr3_nt: TGTGCCAGCAGCCAATCGGTTCTCCGGGCCGCCACCGGGGAGCTGTTTTTT; cdr3_aa: CASSQSVLRAATGELFF
clone_size: NA; v_call: TRBV7-2; d_call: TRBD1; j_call: TRBJ1-1; cdr3_nt: TGTGCCAGCAGCCTAAGGACAGGCCTAAACACTGAAGCTTTCTTT; cdr3_aa: CASSLRTGLNTEAFF
clone_size: few; v_call: TRBV20-1; d_call: TRBD1; j_call: TRBJ2-1; cdr3_nt: TGCAGTGCTGGGGGACAGGGGAATGAGCAGTTCTTC; cdr3_aa: CSAGGQGNEQFF
clone_size: few; v_call: TRBV12-3/TRBV12-4; d_call: TRBD1; j_call: TRBJ2-1; cdr3_nt: TGTGCCAGCACCCACCTCACAGGGGTCAATGAGCAGTTCTTC; cdr3_aa: CASTHLTGVNEQFF
clone_size: few; v_call: TRBV10-3; d_call: NA; j_call: TRBJ1-5; cdr3_nt: TGTGCCATCAGTGAGGGGCCTGCGAGCAATCAGCCCCAGCATTTT; cdr3_aa: CAISEGPASNQPQHF
clone_size: many; v_call: TRBV20-1; d_call: NA; j_call: TRBJ2-3; cdr3_nt: TGCAAAGTCGGGAAAGGGAGTACAGATACGCAGTATTTT; cdr3_aa: CKVGKGSTDTQYF
clone_size: NA; v_call: TRBV12-3/TRBV12-4; d_call: NA; j_call: TRBJ1-2; cdr3_nt: TGTGCCAGCAGTTCCCCGTCAGGGGGCTACACCTTC; cdr3_aa: CASSSPSGGYTF
clone_size: many; v_call: TRBV28; d_call: TRBD1; j_call: TRBJ2-7; cdr3_nt: TGTGCCAGCAGGCCCCCAGGACAGGTGGGCGAGCAGTACTTC; cdr3_aa: CASRPPGQVGEQYF
clone_size: NA; v_call: TRBV5-8; d_call: NA; j_call: TRBJ2-5; cdr3_nt: TGTGCCAGCAGCTTACAGGGTCCCCAAGAGACCCAGTACTTC; cdr3_aa: CASSLQGPQETQYF
clone_size: NA; v_call: TRBV20-1; d_call: TRBD1; j_call: TRBJ1-4; cdr3_nt: TGCAGTGCTATTAGGGACAGAAATGAAAAACTGTTTTTT; cdr3_aa: CSAIRDRNEKLFF
clone_size: NA; v_call: TRBV11-2; d_call: TRBD2; j_call: TRBJ2-7; cdr3_nt: TGTGCCAGCAGCTTCCGGACTAGCGGAGCCTACGAGCAGTACTTC; cdr3_aa: CASSFRTSGAYEQYF
clone_size: many; v_call: TRBV10-3; d_call: TRBD1; j_call: TRBJ2-2; cdr3_nt: TGTGCCATCAGCGAGGACAGGCAGGGCACCGGGGAGCTGTTTTTT; cdr3_aa: CAISEDRQGTGELFF
clone_size: NA; v_call: TRBV7-9; d_call: NA; j_call: TRBJ2-3; cdr3_nt: TGTGCCAGCACCCCTGAGGGGCGGTCGACAGATACGCAGTATTTT; cdr3_aa: CASTPEGRSTDTQYF
clone_size: few; v_call: TRBV4-2; d_call: TRBD2; j_call: TRBJ2-7; cdr3_nt: TGTGCCAGCAGCCAAGTGACTAGCGGGAAATACGAGCAGTACTTC; cdr3_aa: CASSQVTSGKYEQYF
clone_size: many; v_call: TRBV3-1; d_call: NA; j_call: TRBJ2-7; cdr3_nt: TGTGCCAGCAGCCAAGATCTGTTTAGCAATTACGAGCAGTACTTC; cdr3_aa: CASSQDLFSNYEQYF